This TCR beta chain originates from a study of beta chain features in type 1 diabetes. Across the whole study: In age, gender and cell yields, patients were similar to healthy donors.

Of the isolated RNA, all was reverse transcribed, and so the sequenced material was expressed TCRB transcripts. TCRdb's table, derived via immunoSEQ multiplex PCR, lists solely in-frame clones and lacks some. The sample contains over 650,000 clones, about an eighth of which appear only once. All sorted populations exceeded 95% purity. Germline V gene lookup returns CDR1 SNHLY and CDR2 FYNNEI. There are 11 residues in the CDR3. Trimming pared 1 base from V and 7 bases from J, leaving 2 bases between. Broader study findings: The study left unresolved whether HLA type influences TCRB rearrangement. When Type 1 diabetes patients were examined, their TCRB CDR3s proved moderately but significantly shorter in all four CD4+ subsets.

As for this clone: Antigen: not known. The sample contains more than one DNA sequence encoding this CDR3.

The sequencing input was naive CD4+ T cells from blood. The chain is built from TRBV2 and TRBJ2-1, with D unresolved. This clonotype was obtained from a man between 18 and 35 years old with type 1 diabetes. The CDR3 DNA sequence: TGTGCCAGCAGTGAAGGTAATGAGCAGTTCTTC. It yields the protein CASSEGNEQFF.